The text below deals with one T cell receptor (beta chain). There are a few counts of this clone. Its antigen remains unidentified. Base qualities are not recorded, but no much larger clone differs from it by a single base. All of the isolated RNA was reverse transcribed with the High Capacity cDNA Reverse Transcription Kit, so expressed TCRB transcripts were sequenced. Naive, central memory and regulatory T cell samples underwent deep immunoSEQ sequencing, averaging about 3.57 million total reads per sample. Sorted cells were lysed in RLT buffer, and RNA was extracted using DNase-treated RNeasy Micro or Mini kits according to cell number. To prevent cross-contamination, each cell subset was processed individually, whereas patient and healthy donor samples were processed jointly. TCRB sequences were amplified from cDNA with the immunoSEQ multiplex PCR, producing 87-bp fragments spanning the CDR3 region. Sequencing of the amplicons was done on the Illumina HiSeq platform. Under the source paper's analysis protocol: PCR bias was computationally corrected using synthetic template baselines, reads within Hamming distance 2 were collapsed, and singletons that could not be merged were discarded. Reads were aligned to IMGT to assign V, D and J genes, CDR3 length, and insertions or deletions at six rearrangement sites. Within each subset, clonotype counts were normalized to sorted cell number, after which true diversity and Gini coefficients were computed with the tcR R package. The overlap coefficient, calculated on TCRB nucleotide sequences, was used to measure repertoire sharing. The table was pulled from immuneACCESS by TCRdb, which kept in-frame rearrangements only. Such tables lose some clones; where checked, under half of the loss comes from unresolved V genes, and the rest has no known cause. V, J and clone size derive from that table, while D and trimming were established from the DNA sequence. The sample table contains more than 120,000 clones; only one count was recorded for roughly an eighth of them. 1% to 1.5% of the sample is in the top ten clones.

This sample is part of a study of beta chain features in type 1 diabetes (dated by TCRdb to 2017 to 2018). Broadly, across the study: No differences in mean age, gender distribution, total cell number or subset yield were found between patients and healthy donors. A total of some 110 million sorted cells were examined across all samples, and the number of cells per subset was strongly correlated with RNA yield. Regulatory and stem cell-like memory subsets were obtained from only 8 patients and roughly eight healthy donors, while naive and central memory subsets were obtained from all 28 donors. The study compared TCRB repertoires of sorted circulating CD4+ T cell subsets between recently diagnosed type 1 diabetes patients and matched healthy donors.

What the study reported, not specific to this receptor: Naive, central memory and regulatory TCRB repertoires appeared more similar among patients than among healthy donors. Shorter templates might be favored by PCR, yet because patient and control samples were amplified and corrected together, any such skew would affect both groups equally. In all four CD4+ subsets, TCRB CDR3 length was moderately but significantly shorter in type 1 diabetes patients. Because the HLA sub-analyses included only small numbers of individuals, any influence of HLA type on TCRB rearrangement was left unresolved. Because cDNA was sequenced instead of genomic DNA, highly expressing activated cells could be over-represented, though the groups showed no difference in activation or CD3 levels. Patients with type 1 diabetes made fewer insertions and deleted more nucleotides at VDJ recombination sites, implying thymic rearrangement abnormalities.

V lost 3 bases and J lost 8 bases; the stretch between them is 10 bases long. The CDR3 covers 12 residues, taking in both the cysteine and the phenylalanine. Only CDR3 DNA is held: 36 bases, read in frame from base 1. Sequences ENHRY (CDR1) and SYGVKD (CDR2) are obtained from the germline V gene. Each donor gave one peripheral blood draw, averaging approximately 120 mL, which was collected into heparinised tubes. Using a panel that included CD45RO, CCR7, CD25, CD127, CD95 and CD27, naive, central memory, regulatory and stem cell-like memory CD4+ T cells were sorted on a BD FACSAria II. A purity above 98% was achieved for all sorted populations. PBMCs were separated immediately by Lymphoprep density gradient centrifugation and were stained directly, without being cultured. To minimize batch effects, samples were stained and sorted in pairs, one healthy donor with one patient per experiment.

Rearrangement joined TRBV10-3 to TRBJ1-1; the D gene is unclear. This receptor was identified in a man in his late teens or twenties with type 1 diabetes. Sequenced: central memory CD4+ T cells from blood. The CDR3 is CAISENSFEAFF. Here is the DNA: TGTGCCATCAGTGAAAACAGTTTCGAAGCTTTCTTT.